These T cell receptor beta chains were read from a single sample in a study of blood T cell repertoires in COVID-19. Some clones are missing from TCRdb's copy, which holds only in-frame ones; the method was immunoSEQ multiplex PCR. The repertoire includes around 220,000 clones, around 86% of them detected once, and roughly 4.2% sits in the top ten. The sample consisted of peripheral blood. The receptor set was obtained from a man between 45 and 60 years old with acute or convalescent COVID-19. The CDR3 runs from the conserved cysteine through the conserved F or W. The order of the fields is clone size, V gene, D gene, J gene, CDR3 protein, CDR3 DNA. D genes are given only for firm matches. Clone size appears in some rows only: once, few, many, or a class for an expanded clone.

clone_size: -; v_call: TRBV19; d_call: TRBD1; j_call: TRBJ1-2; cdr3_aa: CASSIFGQGLYGYTF; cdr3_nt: TGTGCCAGTAGTATTTTCGGACAGGGGCTCTATGGCTACACCTTC
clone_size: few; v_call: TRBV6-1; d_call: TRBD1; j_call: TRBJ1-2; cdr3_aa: CASSERGQAYGYTF; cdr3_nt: TGTGCCAGCAGTGAAAGGGGGCAGGCCTATGGCTACACCTTC
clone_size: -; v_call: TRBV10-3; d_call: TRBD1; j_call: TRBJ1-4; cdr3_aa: CAIKGTGGSGEKLFF; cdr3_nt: TGTGCCATCAAGGGGACAGGGGGCTCCGGTGAAAAACTGTTTTTT
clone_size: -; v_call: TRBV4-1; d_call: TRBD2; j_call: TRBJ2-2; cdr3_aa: CASSLQAGVNTGELFF; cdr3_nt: TGCGCCAGCAGCCTACAGGCGGGGGTGAACACCGGGGAGCTGTTTTTT
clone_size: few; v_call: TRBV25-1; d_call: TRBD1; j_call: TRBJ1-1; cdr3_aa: CASSLTGVTEAFF; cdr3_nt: TGTGCCAGCAGTCTGACAGGGGTCACTGAAGCTTTCTTT
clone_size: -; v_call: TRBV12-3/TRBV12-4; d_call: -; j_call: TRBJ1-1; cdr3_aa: CASSSGLNTEAFF; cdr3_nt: TGTGCCAGCAGTTCGGGATTGAACACTGAAGCTTTCTTT
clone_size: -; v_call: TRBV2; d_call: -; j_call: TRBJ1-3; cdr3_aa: CASSDNLLGLSGNTIYF; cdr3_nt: TGTGCCAGCAGTGATAATCTGCTGGGACTCTCTGGAAACACCATATATTTT
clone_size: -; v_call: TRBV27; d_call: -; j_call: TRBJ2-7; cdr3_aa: CASSTRQARAYEQYF; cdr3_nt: TGTGCCAGCAGTACGCGACAGGCGCGCGCCTACGAGCAGTACTTC
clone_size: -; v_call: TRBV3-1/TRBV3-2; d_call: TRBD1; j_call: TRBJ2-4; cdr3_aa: CASSRQGEAKNIQYF; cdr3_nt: TGTGCCAGCAGCCGACAGGGGGAAGCCAAAAACATTCAGTACTTC
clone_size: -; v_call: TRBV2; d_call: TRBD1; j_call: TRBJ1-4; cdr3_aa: CASGQGEEKLFF; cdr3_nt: TGTGCCAGTGGGCAGGGGGAAGAAAAACTGTTTTTT
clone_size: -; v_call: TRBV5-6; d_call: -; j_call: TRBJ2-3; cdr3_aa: CASSRTDTDTQYF; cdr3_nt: TGTGCCAGCAGCCGGACAGATACAGATACGCAGTATTTT
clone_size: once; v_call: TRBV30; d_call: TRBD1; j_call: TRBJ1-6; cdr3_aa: CAWTPGGTPLHF; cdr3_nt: TGTGCCTGGACCCCAGGGGGGACACCCCTCCACTTT
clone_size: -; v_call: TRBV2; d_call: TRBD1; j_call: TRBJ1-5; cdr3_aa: CASSGQGGAQPQHF; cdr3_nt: TGTGCCAGCAGTGGGCAGGGGGGAGCTCAGCCCCAGCATTTT
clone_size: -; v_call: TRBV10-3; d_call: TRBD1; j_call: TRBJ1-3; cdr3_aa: CAISKGQGAGNTIYF; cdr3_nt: TGTGCCATCAGTAAAGGACAGGGGGCCGGAAACACCATATATTTT
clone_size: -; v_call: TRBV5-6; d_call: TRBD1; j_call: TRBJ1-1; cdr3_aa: CASSLLQGVNTEAFF; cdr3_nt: TGTGCCAGCAGCTTGTTACAGGGGGTGAACACTGAAGCTTTCTTT
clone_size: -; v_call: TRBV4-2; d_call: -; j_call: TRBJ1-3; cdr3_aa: CASSQEYLGPGNTIYF; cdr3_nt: TGTGCCAGCAGCCAAGAATACCTGGGGCCTGGAAACACCATATATTTT
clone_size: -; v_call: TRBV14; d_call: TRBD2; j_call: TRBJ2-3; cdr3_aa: CASSHKRGVLTDTQYF; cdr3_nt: TGTGCCAGCAGCCACAAGCGGGGGGTGCTCACAGATACGCAGTATTTT
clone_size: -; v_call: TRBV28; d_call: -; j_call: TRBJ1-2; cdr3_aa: CASSLFATGGYTF; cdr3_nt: TGTGCCAGCAGTTTATTTGCGACTGGAGGCTACACCTTC
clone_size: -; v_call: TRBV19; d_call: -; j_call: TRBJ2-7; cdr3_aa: CASSITGRADEQYF; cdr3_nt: TGTGCCAGTAGTATAACGGGCAGGGCGGACGAGCAGTACTTC
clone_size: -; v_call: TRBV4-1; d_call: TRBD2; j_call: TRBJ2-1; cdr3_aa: CASSPGLAIYYEQFF; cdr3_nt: TGCGCCAGCAGCCCGGGACTAGCCATCTATTATGAGCAGTTCTTC
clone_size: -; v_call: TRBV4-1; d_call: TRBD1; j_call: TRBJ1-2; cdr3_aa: CASSQAPGQSGYTF; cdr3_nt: TGCGCCAGCAGCCAAGCCCCGGGACAGTCTGGCTACACCTTC
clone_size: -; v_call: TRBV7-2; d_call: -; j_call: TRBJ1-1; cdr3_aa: CASSLVTVNTEAFF; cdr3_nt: TGTGCCAGCAGCTTAGTCACAGTGAACACTGAAGCTTTCTTT
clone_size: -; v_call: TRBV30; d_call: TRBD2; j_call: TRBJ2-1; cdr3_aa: CAWRVAGSSYNEQFF; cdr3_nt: TGTGCCTGGAGAGTAGCGGGGAGCTCCTACAATGAGCAGTTCTTC
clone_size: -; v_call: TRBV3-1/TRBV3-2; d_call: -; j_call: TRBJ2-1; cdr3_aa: CASSLTGQTYNEQFF; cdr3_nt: TGTGCCAGCAGCCTTACAGGGCAGACCTACAATGAGCAGTTCTTC
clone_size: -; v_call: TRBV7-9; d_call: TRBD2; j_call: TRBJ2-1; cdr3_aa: CASSPTSGTYNEQFF; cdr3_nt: TGTGCCAGCAGCCCGACTAGCGGGACCTACAATGAGCAGTTCTTC
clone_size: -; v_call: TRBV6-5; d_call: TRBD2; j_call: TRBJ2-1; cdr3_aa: CASRPLAGAYNEQFF; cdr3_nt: TGTGCCAGCAGGCCCCTAGCGGGGGCCTACAATGAGCAGTTCTTC
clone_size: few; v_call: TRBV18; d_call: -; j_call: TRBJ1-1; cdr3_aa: CASTREENTEAFF; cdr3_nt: TGTGCCAGCACCCGGGAGGAGAACACTGAAGCTTTCTTT
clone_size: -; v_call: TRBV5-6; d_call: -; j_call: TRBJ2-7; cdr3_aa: CASSSSPAAEVYEQYF; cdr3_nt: TGTGCCAGCAGCTCTTCGCCGGCGGCAGAAGTCTACGAGCAGTACTTC
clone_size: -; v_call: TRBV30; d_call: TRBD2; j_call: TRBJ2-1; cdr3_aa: CAWSLAGGHNEQFF; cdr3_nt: TGTGCCTGGAGTTTAGCGGGGGGACACAATGAGCAGTTCTTC
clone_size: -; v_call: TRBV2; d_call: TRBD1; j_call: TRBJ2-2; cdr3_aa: CASRRTGGGTGELFF; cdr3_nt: TGTGCCAGCAGGAGGACAGGGGGTGGGACCGGGGAGCTGTTTTTT
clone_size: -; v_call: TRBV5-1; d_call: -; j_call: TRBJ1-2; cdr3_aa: CASRAAYGYTF; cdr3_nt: TGCGCCAGCAGGGCGGCCTATGGCTACACCTTC
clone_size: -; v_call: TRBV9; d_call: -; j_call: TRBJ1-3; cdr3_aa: CASSTTQDIRNTIYF; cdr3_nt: TGTGCCAGCAGCACCACGCAGGACATACGGAACACCATATATTTT
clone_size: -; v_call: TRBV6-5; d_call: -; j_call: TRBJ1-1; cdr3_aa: CASSTGFRTEAFF; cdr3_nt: TGTGCCAGCAGTACAGGGTTTCGCACTGAAGCTTTCTTT
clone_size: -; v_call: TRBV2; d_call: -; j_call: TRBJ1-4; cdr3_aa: CASRPREGDNEKLFF; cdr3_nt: TGTGCCAGCAGACCCAGAGAGGGGGATAATGAAAAACTGTTTTTT
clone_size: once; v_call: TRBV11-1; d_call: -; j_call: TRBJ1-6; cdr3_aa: CASSLVPGTLHF; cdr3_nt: TGTGCCAGCAGCTTAGTCCCCGGGACCCTCCACTTT
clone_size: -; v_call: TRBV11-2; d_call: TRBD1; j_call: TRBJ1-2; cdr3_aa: CASSSNAAGTGDNYGYTF; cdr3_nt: TGTGCCAGCAGCTCGAACGCGGCCGGGACAGGGGACAACTATGGCTACACCTTC
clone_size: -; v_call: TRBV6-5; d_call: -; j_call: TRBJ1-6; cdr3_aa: CASSYAGGHNSPLHF; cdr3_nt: TGTGCCAGCAGTTACGCTGGGGGCCATAATTCACCCCTCCACTTT
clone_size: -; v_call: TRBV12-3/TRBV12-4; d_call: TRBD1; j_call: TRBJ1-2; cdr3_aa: CASSLDRVNGYTF; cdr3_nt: TGTGCCAGCAGCTTGGACAGGGTAAATGGCTACACCTTC
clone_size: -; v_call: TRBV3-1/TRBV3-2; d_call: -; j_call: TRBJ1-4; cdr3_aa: CASSPPAGRGNEKLFF; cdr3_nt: TGTGCCAGCAGCCCCCCGGCGGGCCGGGGAAATGAAAAACTGTTTTTT
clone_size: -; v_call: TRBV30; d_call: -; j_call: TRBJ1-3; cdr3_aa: CAWSGGQSYSGNTIYF; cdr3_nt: TGTGCCTGGAGTGGAGGACAGTCTTACTCTGGAAACACCATATATTTT
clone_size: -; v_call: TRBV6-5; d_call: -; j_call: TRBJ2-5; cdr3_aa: CASRGRGREETQYF; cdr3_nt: TGTGCCAGCAGGGGGCGGGGCAGGGAAGAGACCCAGTACTTC
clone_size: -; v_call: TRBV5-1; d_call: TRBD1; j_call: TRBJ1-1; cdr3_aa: CASSLDRGVEAFF; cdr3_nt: TGCGCCAGCAGCTTGGACAGGGGCGTTGAAGCTTTCTTT
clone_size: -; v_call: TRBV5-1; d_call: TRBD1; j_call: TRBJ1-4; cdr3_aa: CASSLNRGEKLFF; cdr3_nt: TGCGCCAGCAGCTTAAACAGGGGTGAAAAACTGTTTTTT
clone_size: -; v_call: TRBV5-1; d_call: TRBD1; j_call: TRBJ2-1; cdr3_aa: CASSEGQVVGYNEQFF; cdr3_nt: TGCGCCAGCAGCGAAGGACAGGTGGTAGGATACAATGAGCAGTTCTTC
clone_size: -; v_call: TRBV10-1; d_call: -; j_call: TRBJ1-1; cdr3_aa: CASSADKNTEAFF; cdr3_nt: TGCGCCAGCAGCGCGGACAAGAACACTGAAGCTTTCTTT
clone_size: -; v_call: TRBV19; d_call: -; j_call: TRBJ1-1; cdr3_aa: CASRGRNTEAFF; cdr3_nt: TGTGCCAGTAGGGGCAGGAACACTGAAGCTTTCTTT
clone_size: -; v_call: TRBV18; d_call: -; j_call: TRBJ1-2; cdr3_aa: CASSPPSEPNYGYTF; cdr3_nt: TGTGCCAGCTCACCACCATCGGAGCCTAACTATGGCTACACCTTC
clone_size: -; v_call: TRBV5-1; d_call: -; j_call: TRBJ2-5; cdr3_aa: CASSFPEQETQYF; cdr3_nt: TGCGCCAGCAGCTTCCCAGAACAAGAGACCCAGTACTTC
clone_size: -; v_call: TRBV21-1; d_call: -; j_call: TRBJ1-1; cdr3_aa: CASSKRTGSKTEAFF; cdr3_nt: TGTGCCAGCAGCAAACGGACAGGGAGTAAAACTGAAGCTTTCTTT
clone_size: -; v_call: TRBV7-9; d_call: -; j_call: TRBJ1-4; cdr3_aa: CASSPGTLNEKLFF; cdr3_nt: TGTGCCAGCAGCCCAGGGACTTTAAATGAAAAACTGTTTTTT
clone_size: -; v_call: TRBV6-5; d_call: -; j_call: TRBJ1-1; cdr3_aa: CASRRMGGADEAFF; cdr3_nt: TGTGCCAGCAGGCGGATGGGAGGGGCGGACGAAGCTTTCTTT
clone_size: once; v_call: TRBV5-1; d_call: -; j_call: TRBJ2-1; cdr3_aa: CASSLRQGNDEQFF; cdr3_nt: TGCGCCAGCAGCTTGAGGCAGGGGAATGATGAGCAGTTCTTC
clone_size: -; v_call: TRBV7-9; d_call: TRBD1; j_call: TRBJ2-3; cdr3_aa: CASSLPTGTGEADTQYF; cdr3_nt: TGTGCCAGCAGCTTACCCACCGGGACAGGGGAAGCAGATACGCAGTATTTT